Here is one TCR beta chain with its context. Its recognized antigen is unknown. No per-base quality is available; no much larger clone lies one base away. Taken from cysteine to phenylalanine, the CDR3 has 14 residues. Only the CDR3 region is kept as DNA, spanning 42 bases read in frame from base 1. The V end loses 5 bases and the J end loses 9 bases, and a stretch of 17 bases separates them. The germline V gene encodes CDR1 LNHNV and CDR2 YYDKDF (reference sequence). This entry is derived from a study of cytomegalovirus exposure and HLA in healthy donors (dated by TCRdb to 2015 to 2018). Regarding the research as a whole: According to a later analysis, the roughly 130 validation repertoires were produced on the same platform as the approximately 690 repertoires of the first cohort. The study aimed to test whether cataloging public T cell receptors could reveal signatures of past pathogen exposure. In addition to the first cohort of around 670 subjects, a separate validation cohort of approximately 130 different subjects was used. The study combined high-throughput TCR immunosequencing, statistical association of individual TCRs with disease status, and machine learning to predict cytomegalovirus infection status. Overall study results and their limits: In both the original and validation cohorts, the classifier was reported to diagnose cytomegalovirus status with high specificity and sensitivity. The study listed 150 to 200 TCR beta chains as associated with cytomegalovirus. A few of the identified cytomegalovirus-associated TCR beta chains were confirmed in vitro to be specific for cytomegalovirus antigens. Across donors, most TCR sequences were observed very rarely, whereas some public TCRs were present in many individuals. Of the cluster scores, about 94% were above 0 in a later analysis, which found that TCRs clustered in the first cohort also tended to co-occur in the 120 validation repertoires. The authors suggested that the approach could potentially be extended to other disease states and immunological phenotypes. A later analysis lacked HLA typing for the validation cohort, so it scored co-occurrence in that cohort across all 120 repertoires.

The donors belonged to the validation cohort of about 120 subjects, which was separate from the roughly 700-subject first cohort. The library was built by means of the immunoSEQ multiplex PCR assay. In the original analysis: A statistical classification framework was built for diagnosing cytomegalovirus status from the catalog of TCR beta chain sequences. TCRdb re-hosts the immuneACCESS table, in-frame sequences only. Its copies lack some clones; in the studies checked, an unresolved V gene accounts for under half of them, and the cause for the rest is not known. V, J and clone size reflect that table, while D and trimming were determined from the DNA. Present in this sample are roughly 130,000 clones, 75% to 90% of which were seen just once. The top ten hold about 6.6% of the sample.

Sequencing input: PBMCs. The rearranged chain carries TRBV15 and TRBJ2-4; a tentative D call is TRBD2 (6 bases match). The TCR sequence derives from a woman aged 30 to 39 in good health and CMV-seropositive. The CDR3 is CATSGAWRDGIQYF. The nucleotide sequence is given as TGTGCCACCAGCGGGGCATGGAGGGATGGCATTCAGTACTTC.